These T cell receptor beta chains were read from a single sample in a study of Ad26.COV2.S vaccination and SARS-CoV-2 variants. Method: immunoSEQ multiplex PCR; TCRdb's copy keeps in-frame clones and lacks some. Here the sample spans around 270,000 clones, 87% being singletons. Sequenced material: peripheral blood, taken in a trial of Ad26.COV2.S vaccine versus placebo. These receptors were obtained from a person between 18 and 65 years old who received the Ad26.COV2.S COVID-19 vaccine or a placebo. The CDR3 runs from the conserved cysteine through the conserved F or W. Each record gives: V gene, D gene, J gene, clone size, CDR3 DNA, CDR3 protein. A D gene is named only where the DNA matches it firmly. Expanded clones are given a class, and other clones once, few, many or no size at all.

v_gene: TRBV3-1/TRBV3-2
d_gene: TRBD2
j_gene: TRBJ2-3
abundance: .
CDR3nt: TGTGCCAGCAGCGCCCAGCGGGGGGGAACAGATACGCAGTATTTT
CDR3aa: CASSAQRGGTDTQYF

v_gene: TRBV7-2
d_gene: .
j_gene: TRBJ1-3
abundance: .
CDR3nt: TGTGCCAGCAGCTCGCGGGGGGGGCTATACTCTGGAAACACCATATATTTT
CDR3aa: CASSSRGGLYSGNTIYF

v_gene: TRBV4-1
d_gene: TRBD2
j_gene: TRBJ2-3
abundance: .
CDR3nt: TGCGCCAGCAGCCGGGCTTTTCCTAGCGGGGGAACAGATACGCAGTATTTT
CDR3aa: CASSRAFPSGGTDTQYF

v_gene: TRBV5-1
d_gene: .
j_gene: TRBJ1-2
abundance: .
CDR3nt: TGCGCCAGCTCCGACAGCGGGTACTATGGCTACACCTTC
CDR3aa: CASSDSGYYGYTF

v_gene: TRBV6-2/TRBV6-3
d_gene: .
j_gene: TRBJ1-1
abundance: .
CDR3nt: TGTGCCAGCAGTTACGTGGGCCATAGGGAAGCTTTCTTT
CDR3aa: CASSYVGHREAFF

v_gene: TRBV7-2
d_gene: .
j_gene: TRBJ1-2
abundance: .
CDR3nt: TGTGCCAGCAGCTCCGTCCGGGAAACGGGCTACACCTTC
CDR3aa: CASSSVRETGYTF

v_gene: TRBV15
d_gene: .
j_gene: TRBJ2-6
abundance: .
CDR3nt: TGTGCCACCAGCAGAGATTCGGGCTTAACCTCTGGGGCCAACGTCCTGACTTTC
CDR3aa: CATSRDSGLTSGANVLTF

v_gene: TRBV2
d_gene: .
j_gene: TRBJ1-5
abundance: .
CDR3nt: TGTGCCAGCTCCGACAGAAACGGCGGCAATCAGCCCCAGCATTTT
CDR3aa: CASSDRNGGNQPQHF

v_gene: TRBV4-3
d_gene: .
j_gene: TRBJ1-3
abundance: .
CDR3nt: TGCGCCAGCAGCCAAGATCGGGGGTTTGGAAACACCATATATTTT
CDR3aa: CASSQDRGFGNTIYF

v_gene: TRBV6-5
d_gene: .
j_gene: TRBJ1-3
abundance: .
CDR3nt: TGTGCCAGCAGTTTGGACAGTTTCTCTGGAAACACCATATATTTT
CDR3aa: CASSLDSFSGNTIYF

v_gene: TRBV29-1
d_gene: .
j_gene: TRBJ1-3
abundance: .
CDR3nt: TGCAGCGTTGACCCCGATAGCTCTGGAAACACCATATATTTT
CDR3aa: CSVDPDSSGNTIYF

v_gene: TRBV12-3/TRBV12-4
d_gene: .
j_gene: TRBJ1-1
abundance: once
CDR3nt: TGTGCCAGCCGGATGAACACTGAAGCTTTCTTT
CDR3aa: CASRMNTEAFF

v_gene: TRBV4-3
d_gene: .
j_gene: TRBJ1-2
abundance: .
CDR3nt: TGCGCCAGCAGCCAAGATGGGTGGGACATCTATGGCTACACCTTC
CDR3aa: CASSQDGWDIYGYTF